These 16 T cell receptor beta chains share one sample of origin, sequenced in a study of somatic mutations in cytotoxic T cells in rheumatoid arthritis. Sequencing used immunoSEQ multiplex PCR; TCRdb keeps in-frame clones, though not all of them. The table lists approximately 8,200 clones, 75% of them singletons. The specimen was CD8+ T cells sorted from blood. These receptors were taken from an adult with rheumatoid arthritis.

This chain connects TRBV7-9 to TRBJ2-1, with TRBD2 as a possible D gene (6 bases). V lost 5 bases to trimming and J lost 5 bases, with 16 bases between them. Germline loops: CDR1 SEHNR, CDR2 FQNEAQ (reference sequence). This CDR3 region has 15 residues. Written as DNA, the CDR3 is TGTGCCAGCAGCCCCCAGGGACTTACAAACAATGAGCAGTTCTTC. Translated, it gives CASSPQGLTNNEQFF.

The J gene is TRBJ2-7, the V gene TRBV27; D not certain. The CDR3 covers 13 residues. Germline V gene data show CDR1 as MNHEY and CDR2 as SMNVEV (reference sequence). Trimming cost V 5 bases and J 2 bases, with 10 bases left between them. The CDR3 reads CASSLSHPYEQYF. The CDR3, as DNA: TGTGCCAGCAGTCTCAGTCATCCCTACGAGCAGTACTTC.

The genes are TRBV29-1 and TRBJ2-7; 7 bases are shared with TRBD1. The germline V gene encodes CDR1 SQVTM and CDR2 ANQGSEA. Germline trimming cut 7 bases from V and 6 bases from J; bases unmatched to any gene: 9. This CDR3 spans 12 amino acids. Here the CDR3 reads CSELTGYGEQYF. The CDR3 region has the DNA TGCAGCGAGCTGACAGGGTACGGCGAGCAGTACTTC.

This clone was seen more than once but under ten times. The genes are TRBV6-1 and TRBJ1-2; possible D gene TRBD1, 5 bases. The CDR3 extends over 16 amino acids. Per germline, CDR1 MNHNS and CDR2 SASEGT. The V and J ends lost 3 bases and 2 bases respectively, with 16 bases between them. CDR3 protein: CASSEGQGEANYGYTF. The CDR3 coding sequence is TGTGCCAGCAGTGAGGGGCAGGGAGAGGCGAACTATGGCTACACCTTC.

The rearrangement joins TRBV27 to TRBJ2-4, with 10 positions matching TRBD1. Germline CDR1 and CDR2: MNHEY and SMNVEV (reference sequence). CDR3 length: 16 residues. V was clipped by 6 bases and J by 4 bases; unmatched bases: 9. Here the CDR3 reads CASRETGTGVKNIQYF. The CDR3 region has the DNA TGTGCCAGCAGAGAGACCGGGACAGGGGTTAAAAACATTCAGTACTTC.

The CDR3 spells CASSPSSTDTQYF. The CDR3 coding sequence is TGTGCCAGCAGCCCATCTTCCACAGATACGCAGTATTTT. V gene TRBV9 combines with J gene TRBJ2-3; D uncertain. V was cut by 4 bases and J by 2 bases, with 8 bases left in between. The CDR3 loop spans 13 amino acids. CDR1 SGDLS and CDR2 YYNGEE come from the germline V gene. Full variable domain (missing parts from reference TRBV9 and TRBJ2-3): DSGVTQTPKHLITATGQRVTLRCSPRSGDLSVYWYQQSLDQGLQFLIQYYNGEERAKGNILERFSAQQFPDLHSELNLSSLELGDSALYFCASSPSSTDTQYFGPGTRLTVL.

In this sample, this clone turned up once. V gene TRBV9 combines with J gene TRBJ2-1; D not certain. CDR3 size: 13 residues. CDR1 SGDLS and CDR2 YYNGEE come from the germline V gene. V shed 0 bases and J shed 6 bases, with 7 bases lying between them. CDR3 in amino acids: CASSVVGSNEQFF. In DNA form, the CDR3 reads TGTGCCAGCAGCGTAGTAGGCTCCAATGAGCAGTTCTTC. Full variable domain (remainder filled in from reference TRBV9 and TRBJ2-1): DSGVTQTPKHLITATGQRVTLRCSPRSGDLSVYWYQQSLDQGLQFLIQYYNGEERAKGNILERFSAQQFPDLHSELNLSSLELGDSALYFCASSVVGSNEQFFGPGTRLTVL.

The rearrangement uses TRBV28 and TRBJ2-1, with 7 bases fitting TRBD2. V gave up 6 bases and J gave up 5 bases; unmatched junction bases: 13. The CDR3 runs 16 residues. Per the germline V gene, CDR1 is MDHEN and CDR2 is SYDVKM. The CDR3 protein is CASRTTSLGADNEQFF. The CDR3 DNA is TGTGCCAGCAGGACGACTAGCCTAGGGGCGGACAATGAGCAGTTCTTC. Full variable domain (rest looked up from reference TRBV28 and TRBJ2-1): DVKVTQSSRYLVKRTGEKVFLECVQDMDHENMFWYRQDPGLGLRLIYFSYDVKMKEKGDIPEGYSVSREKKERFSLILESASTNQTSMYLCASRTTSLGADNEQFFGPGTRLTVL.

The V call is TRBV27, the J call TRBJ2-1; 13 bases match TRBD2. The V and J ends lost 6 bases and 9 bases, in that order; junction bases with no gene match: 11. The germline gives CDR1 MNHEY, CDR2 SMNVEV (reference sequence). This CDR3 is 16 amino acids long. The CDR3 coding sequence is TGTGCCAGCAGCCTAAGGGTGGGACTAGCGGGGAGTGAGCAGTTCTTC. As protein: CASSLRVGLAGSEQFF.

The chain combines TRBV4-3 with TRBJ2-1; D is undetermined. Germline assignment: CDR1 LGHNA and CDR2 YSLEER. There are 16 residues in the CDR3. Between the trimmed V and J ends, which lost 0 bases and 4 bases, there was a span of 13 bases. The DNA of the CDR3 is TGCGCCAGCAGCCAAGATCTCGGGCCCCCATACAATGAGCAGTTCTTC. Protein product: CASSQDLGPPYNEQFF.

The genes are TRBV7-9 and TRBJ2-2; unclear D gene. Looked up from germline, CDR1 is SEHNR and CDR2 is FQNEAQ (reference sequence). The CDR3 runs 15 residues. Trimming stripped 1 base from V and 3 bases from J, with 9 bases between. CDR3 amino acids: CASSLGWAYTGELFF. CDR3 DNA: TGTGCCAGCAGCTTAGGATGGGCATACACCGGGGAGCTGTTTTTT.

The rearrangement uses TRBV4-2 and TRBJ2-7; D not resolved. The germline V gene has CDR1 LGHNA and CDR2 YNFKEQ. V was cut by 5 bases and J by 2 bases, with 13 bases left in between. The length of the CDR3 is 14 residues. The chain's CDR3 is CASSSGALPYEQYF. The CDR3, as DNA: TGTGCCAGCAGCTCTGGAGCGCTACCCTACGAGCAGTACTTC.

Only a few counts were recorded for this clone. The chain couples TRBV27 to TRBJ2-3, with TRBD2 matching 11 bases. The CDR3 contains 15 residues. CDR1 and CDR2 (germline): MNHEY, SMNVEV (reference sequence). V shed 4 bases, J shed 2 bases, and the junction held 2 bases outside the gene matches. CDR3 bases: TGTGCCAGCAGTTCGACTAGCGGGACCACAGATACGCAGTATTTT. This codes for CASSSTSGTTDTQYF.

Turning to this clone: A junction end diverges from the germline sequence, so it may reflect a read error. The rearrangement links TRBV7-7 to TRBJ1-1; D gene ambiguous. This CDR3 comprises 14 residues. The germline V gene encodes CDR1 SSHAT and CDR2 FNYEAQ (reference sequence). CDR3 sequence (DNA): TGTGCTAGCAGCTTATTAGAGGGGAACACTGAAGCTTTCTTT. It yields the protein CASSLLEGNTEAFF.

The CDR3 here is CASSAAGTPQETQYF. CDR3 DNA: TGTGCCAGCAGTGCCGCCGGGACGCCGCAAGAGACCCAGTACTTC. The rearrangement joins TRBV6-4 to TRBJ2-5; D is perhaps TRBD1 or TRBD2 (5 bases each). The CDR3 consists of 15 residues. Germline values: CDR1 MRHNA, CDR2 SNTAGT. V shed 4 bases and J shed 2 bases, with 14 bases lying between them.

This clone occurred once. The gene calls are TRBV7-6 and TRBJ2-3; TRBD2 aligns across 7 bases. The CDR3 is 16 residues long. From germline, CDR1 is SGHVS and CDR2 FNYEAQ. The V and J ends lost 0 bases and 5 bases, in that order; junction bases with no gene match: 8. Here the CDR3 DNA reads TGTGCCAGCAGCTTAGCAGCGGGGATGGAAGAAGATACGCAGTATTTT. Its translation is CASSLAAGMEEDTQYF.